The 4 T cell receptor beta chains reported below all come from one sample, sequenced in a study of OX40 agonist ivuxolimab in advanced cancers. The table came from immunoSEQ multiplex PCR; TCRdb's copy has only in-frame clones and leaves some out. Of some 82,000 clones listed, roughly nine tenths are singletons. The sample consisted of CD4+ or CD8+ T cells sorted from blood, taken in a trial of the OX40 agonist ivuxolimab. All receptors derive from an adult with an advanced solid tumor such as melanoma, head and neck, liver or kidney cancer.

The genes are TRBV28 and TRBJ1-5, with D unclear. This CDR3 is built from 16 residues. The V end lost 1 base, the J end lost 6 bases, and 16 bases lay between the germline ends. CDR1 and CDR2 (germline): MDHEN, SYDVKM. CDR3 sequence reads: CASSLLSRGLGQPQHF. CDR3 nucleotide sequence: TGTGCCAGCAGTTTATTAAGTAGAGGGTTGGGTCAGCCCCAGCATTTT.

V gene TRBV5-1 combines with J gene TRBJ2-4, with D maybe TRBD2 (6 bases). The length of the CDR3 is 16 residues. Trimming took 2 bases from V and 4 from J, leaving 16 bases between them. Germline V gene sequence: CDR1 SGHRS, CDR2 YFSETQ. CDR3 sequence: CASSFGGILGKNIQYF. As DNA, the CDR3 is TGCGCCAGCAGCTTCGGCGGGATTTTGGGTAAAAACATTCAGTACTTC.

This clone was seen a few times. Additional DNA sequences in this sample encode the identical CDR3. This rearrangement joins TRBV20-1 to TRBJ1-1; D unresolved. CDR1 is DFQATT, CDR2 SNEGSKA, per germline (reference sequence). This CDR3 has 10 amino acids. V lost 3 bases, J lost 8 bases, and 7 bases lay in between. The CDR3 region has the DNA TGCAGTGCTAGGGGTGGGGAAGCTTTCTTT. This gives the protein CSARGGEAFF.

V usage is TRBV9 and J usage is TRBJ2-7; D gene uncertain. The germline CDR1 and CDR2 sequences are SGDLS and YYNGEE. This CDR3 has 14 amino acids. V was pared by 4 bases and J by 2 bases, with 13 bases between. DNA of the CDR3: TGTGCCAGCAGCATACGCCAGTATCCCTACGAGCAGTACTTC. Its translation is CASSIRQYPYEQYF.